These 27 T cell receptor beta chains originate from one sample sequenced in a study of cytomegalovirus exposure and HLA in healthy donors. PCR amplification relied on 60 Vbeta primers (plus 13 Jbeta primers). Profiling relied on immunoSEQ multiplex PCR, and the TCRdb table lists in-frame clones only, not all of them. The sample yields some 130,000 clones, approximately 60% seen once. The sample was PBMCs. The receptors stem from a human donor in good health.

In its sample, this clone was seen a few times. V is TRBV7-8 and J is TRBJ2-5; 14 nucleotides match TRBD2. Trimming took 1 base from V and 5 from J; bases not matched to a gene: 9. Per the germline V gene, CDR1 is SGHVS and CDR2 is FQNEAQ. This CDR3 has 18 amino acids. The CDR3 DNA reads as TGTGCCAGCAGCTTAGGTGGACTAGCGGGAGGTAGGGGGGAGACCCAGTACTTC. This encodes CASSLGGLAGGRGETQYF.

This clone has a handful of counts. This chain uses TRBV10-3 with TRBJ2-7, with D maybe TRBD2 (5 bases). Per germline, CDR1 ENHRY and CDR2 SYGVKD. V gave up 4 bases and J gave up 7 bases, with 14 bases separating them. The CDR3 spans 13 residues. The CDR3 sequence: CAISASSRGEQYF. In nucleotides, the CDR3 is TGTGCCATCAGTGCCTCCTCACGGGGTGAGCAGTACTTC.

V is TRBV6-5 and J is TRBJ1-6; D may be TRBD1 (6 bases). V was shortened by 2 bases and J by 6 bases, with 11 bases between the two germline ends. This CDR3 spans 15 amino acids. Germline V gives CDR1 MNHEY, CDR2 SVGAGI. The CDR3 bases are TGTGCCAGCAGTTACACAGGGAATAGTAATTCACCCCTCCACTTT. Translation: CASSYTGNSNSPLHF.

In DNA, the CDR3 is TGTGCCAGCAGCGTAGGGGGAGCTCTAACCTTC. This translates into CASSVGGALTF. The J gene is TRBJ1-2, the V gene TRBV9; no clear D. There are 11 residues in the CDR3. Trimming removed 0 bases from V and 14 bases from J, with 11 bases in between. Germline V gene lookup returns CDR1 SGDLS and CDR2 YYNGEE.

CDR3 nucleotides: TGTGCCAGCAGCTCGGGACTAGGGGCCTACGAGCAGTACTTC. It specifies CASSSGLGAYEQYF. This chain connects TRBV5-6 to TRBJ2-7, with 8 bases identical to TRBD2. Looked up from germline, CDR1 is SGHDT and CDR2 is YYEEEE. This CDR3 has 14 residues. The ends lost 3 bases at V and 2 bases at J; junction bases unmatched: 4.

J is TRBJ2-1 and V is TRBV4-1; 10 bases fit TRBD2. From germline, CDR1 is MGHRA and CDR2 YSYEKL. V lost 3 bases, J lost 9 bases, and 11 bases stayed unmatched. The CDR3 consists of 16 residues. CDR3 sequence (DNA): TGCGCCAGCAGCCACCTTGAAGCGGGAGGGCAGGGTGAGCAGTTCTTC. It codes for CASSHLEAGGQGEQFF.

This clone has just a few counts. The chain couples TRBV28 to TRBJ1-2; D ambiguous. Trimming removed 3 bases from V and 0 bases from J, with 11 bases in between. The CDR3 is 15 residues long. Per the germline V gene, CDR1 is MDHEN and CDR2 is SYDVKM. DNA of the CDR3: TGTGCCAGCAGTTTCCCACGAGGGACTAACTATGGCTACACCTTC. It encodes CASSFPRGTNYGYTF.

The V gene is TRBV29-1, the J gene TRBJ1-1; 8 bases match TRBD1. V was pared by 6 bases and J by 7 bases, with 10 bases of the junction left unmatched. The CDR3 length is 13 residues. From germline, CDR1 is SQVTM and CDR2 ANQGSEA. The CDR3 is CSVDGQGLGEAFF. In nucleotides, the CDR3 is TGCAGCGTCGATGGACAGGGCTTAGGTGAAGCTTTCTTT.

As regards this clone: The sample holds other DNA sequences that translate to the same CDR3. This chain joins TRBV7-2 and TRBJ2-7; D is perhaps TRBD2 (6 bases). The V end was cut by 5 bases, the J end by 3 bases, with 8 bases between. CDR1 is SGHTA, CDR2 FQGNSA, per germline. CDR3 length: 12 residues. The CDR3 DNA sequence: TGTGCCAGCAGCCCCGGGAGCTACGAGCAGTACTTC. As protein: CASSPGSYEQYF.

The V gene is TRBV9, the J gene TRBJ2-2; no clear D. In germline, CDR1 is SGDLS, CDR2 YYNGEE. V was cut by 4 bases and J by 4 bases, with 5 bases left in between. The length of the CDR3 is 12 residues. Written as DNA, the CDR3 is TGTGCCAGCAGCCCGAGCACCGGGGAGCTGTTTTTT. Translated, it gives CASSPSTGELFF. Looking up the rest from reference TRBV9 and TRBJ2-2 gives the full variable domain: DSGVTQTPKHLITATGQRVTLRCSPRSGDLSVYWYQQSLDQGLQFLIQYYNGEERAKGNILERFSAQQFPDLHSELNLSSLELGDSALYFCASSPSTGELFFGEGSRLTVL.

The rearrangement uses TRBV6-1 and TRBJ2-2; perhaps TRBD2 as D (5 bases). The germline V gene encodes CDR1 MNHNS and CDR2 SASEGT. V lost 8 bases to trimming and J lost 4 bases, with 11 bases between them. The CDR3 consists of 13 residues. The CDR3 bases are TGTGCCAGCTCCGGGGTCGGCACCGGGGAGCTGTTTTTT. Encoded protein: CASSGVGTGELFF.

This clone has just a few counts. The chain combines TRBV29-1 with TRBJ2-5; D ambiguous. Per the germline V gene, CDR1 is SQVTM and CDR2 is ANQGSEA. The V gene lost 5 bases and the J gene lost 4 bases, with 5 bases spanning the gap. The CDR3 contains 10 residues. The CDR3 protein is CSVSGETQYF. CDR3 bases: TGCAGCGTTTCGGGAGAGACCCAGTACTTC.

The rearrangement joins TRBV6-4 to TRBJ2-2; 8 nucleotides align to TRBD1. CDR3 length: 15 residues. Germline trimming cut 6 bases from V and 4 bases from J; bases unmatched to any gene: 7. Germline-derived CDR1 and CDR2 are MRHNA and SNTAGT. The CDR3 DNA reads TGTGCCAGCAGAATGGACAGGGTTGGCACCGGGGAGCTGTTTTTT. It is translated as CASRMDRVGTGELFF.

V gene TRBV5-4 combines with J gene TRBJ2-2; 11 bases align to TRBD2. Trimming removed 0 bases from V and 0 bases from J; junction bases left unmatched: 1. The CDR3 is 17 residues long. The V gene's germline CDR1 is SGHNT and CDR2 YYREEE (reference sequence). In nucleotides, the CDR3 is TGTGCCAGCAGCTTGGGACTAGCGGGGTCGAACACCGGGGAGCTGTTTTTT. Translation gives CASSLGLAGSNTGELFF.

CDR3 sequence reads: CASTADRGLYNEQFF. As DNA, the CDR3 is TGTGCCAGTACCGCCGACAGGGGACTGTACAATGAGCAGTTCTTC. This chain connects TRBV19 to TRBJ2-1, with 8 positions matching TRBD1. V lost 7 bases and J lost 4; bases outside the gene matches: 9. Germline values: CDR1 LNHDA, CDR2 SQIVND (reference sequence). CDR3 length: 15 residues.

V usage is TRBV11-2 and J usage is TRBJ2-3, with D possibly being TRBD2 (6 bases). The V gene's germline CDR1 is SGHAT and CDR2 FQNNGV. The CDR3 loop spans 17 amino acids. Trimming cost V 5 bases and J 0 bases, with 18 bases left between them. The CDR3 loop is CASSKRPIAVSTDTQYF. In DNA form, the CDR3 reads TGTGCCAGCAGCAAACGTCCAATAGCGGTTAGCACAGATACGCAGTATTTT.

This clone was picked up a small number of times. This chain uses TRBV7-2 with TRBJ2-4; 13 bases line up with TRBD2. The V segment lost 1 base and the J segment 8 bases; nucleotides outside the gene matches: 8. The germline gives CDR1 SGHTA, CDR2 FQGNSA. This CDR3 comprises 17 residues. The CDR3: CASSLGGTSGASDIQYF. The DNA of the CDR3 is TGTGCCAGCAGCTTAGGGGGGACTAGCGGGGCAAGTGACATTCAGTACTTC.

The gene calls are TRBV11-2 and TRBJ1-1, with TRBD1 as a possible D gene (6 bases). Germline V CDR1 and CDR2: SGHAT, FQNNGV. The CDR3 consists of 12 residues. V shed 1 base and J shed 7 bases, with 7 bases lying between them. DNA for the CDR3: TGTGCCAGCAGCTTAGGAGGGGGTGAAGCTTTCTTT. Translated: CASSLGGGEAFF. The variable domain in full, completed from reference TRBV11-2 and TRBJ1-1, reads EAGVAQSPRYKIIEKRQSVAFWCNPISGHATLYWYQQILGQGPKLLIQFQNNGVVDDSQLPKDRFSAERLKGVDSTLKIQPAKLEDSAVYLCASSLGGGEAFFGQGTRLTVV.

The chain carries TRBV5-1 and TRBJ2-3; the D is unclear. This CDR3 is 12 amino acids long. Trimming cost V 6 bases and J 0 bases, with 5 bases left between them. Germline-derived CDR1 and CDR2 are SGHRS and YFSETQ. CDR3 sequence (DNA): TGCGCCAGCACGGGTAGCACAGATACGCAGTATTTT. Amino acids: CASTGSTDTQYF.

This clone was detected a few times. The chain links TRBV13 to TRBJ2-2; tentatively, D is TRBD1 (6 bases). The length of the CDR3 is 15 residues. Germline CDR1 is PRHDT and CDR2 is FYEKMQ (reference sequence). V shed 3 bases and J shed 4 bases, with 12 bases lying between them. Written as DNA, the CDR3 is TGTGCCAGCAGCTTCCAGGGGTGGGTCACCGGGGAGCTGTTTTTT. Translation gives CASSFQGWVTGELFF.

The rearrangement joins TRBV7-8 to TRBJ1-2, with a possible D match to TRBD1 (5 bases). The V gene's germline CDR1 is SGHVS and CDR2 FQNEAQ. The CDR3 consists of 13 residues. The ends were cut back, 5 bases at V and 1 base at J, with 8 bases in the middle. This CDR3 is CASSPRVNYGYTF. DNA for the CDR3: TGTGCCAGCAGCCCCAGGGTTAACTATGGCTACACCTTC.

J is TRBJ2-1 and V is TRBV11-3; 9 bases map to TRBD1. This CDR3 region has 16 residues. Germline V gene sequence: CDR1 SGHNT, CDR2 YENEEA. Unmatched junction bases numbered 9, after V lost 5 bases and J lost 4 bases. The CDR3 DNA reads TGTGCCAGCAGCCCAACCCAGGGACAGGGTTACAATGAGCAGTTCTTC. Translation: CASSPTQGQGYNEQFF.

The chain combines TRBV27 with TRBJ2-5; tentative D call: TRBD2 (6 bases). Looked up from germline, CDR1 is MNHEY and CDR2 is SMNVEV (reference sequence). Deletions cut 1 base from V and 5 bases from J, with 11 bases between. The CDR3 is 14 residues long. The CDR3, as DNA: TGTGCCAGCAGTTTATTGGGAGGAGGGGAGACCCAGTACTTC. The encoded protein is CASSLLGGGETQYF.

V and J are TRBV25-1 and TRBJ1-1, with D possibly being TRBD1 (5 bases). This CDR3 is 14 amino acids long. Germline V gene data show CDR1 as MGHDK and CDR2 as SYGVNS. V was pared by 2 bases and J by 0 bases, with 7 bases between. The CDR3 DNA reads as TGTGCCAGCAGTGAAGGGGCGGTGAACACTGAAGCTTTCTTT. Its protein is CASSEGAVNTEAFF.

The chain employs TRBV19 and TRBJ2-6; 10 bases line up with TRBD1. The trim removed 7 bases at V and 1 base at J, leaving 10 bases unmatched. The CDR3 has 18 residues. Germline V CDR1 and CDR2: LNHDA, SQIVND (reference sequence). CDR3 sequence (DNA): TGTGCCAGTACCCCGGGACAGGGGTTATTATCTGGGGCCAACGTCCTGACTTTC. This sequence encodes CASTPGQGLLSGANVLTF.

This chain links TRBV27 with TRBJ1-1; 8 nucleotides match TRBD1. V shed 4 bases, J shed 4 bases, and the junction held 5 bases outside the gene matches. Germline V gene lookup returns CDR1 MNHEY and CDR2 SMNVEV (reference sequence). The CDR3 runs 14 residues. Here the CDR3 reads CASSSGGAGTEAFF. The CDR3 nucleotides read TGTGCCAGCAGTTCAGGGGGCGCGGGCACTGAAGCTTTCTTT.

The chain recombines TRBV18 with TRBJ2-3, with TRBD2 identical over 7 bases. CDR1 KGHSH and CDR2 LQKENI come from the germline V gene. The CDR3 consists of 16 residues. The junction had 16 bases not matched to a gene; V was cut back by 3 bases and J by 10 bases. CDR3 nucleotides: TGTGCCAGCTCACCGGCCGGCGCGGGAGTGGATTCCCCGCAGTATTTT. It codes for CASSPAGAGVDSPQYF. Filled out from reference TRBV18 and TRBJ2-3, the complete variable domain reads NAGVMQNPRHLVRRRGQEARLRCSPMKGHSHVYWYRQLPEEGLKFMVYLQKENIIDESGMPKERFSAEFPKEGPSILRIQQVVRGDSAAYFCASSPAGAGVDSPQYFGPGTRLTVL.